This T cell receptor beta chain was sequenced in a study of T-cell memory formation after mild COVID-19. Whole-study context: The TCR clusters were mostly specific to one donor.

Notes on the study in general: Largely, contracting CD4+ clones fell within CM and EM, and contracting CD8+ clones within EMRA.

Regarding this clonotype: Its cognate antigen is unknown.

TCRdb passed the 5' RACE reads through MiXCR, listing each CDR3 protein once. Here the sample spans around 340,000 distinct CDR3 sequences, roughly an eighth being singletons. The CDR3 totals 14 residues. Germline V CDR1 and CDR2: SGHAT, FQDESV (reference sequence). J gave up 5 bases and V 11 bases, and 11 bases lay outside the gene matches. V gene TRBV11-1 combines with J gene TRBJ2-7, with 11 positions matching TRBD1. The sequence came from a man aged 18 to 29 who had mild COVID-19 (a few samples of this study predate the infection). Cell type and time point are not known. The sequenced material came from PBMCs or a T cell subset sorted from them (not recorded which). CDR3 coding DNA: TGTGCCTCATCCTTGGACAGGGGGCTGAACGAGCAGTACTTC. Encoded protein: CASSLDRGLNEQYF.